The 9 T cell receptor beta chains in this list originate from one sample, sequenced in a study of shared clonotypes between healthy human individuals. TCRdb keeps only in-frame clones here, not all; method: immunoSEQ multiplex PCR. The table lists more than 850,000 clones, 75% to 80% of them singletons. Material for sequencing was memory CD4+ T cells from PBMCs. Noted subset: CD45RA-negative fraction. These TCRs come from a young man in good health. Some clones in this sample may be carry-over from other donors' samples.

The genes are TRBV5-1 and TRBJ2-7; possibly TRBD1 or TRBD2 for D (6 bases each). Germline-derived CDR1 and CDR2 are SGHRS and YFSETQ. The CDR3 loop spans 15 amino acids. Between the trimmed V and J ends, which lost 4 bases and 6 bases, there was a span of 20 bases. The CDR3 coding sequence is TGCGCCAGCAGCCCAGGTTTTGGGGGGCCGGTCGAGCAGTACTTC. Protein product: CASSPGFGGPVEQYF.

This chain uses TRBV11-2 with TRBJ1-1; maybe TRBD1 (6 bases). CDR1 is SGHAT and CDR2 is FQNNGV in the germline V gene. The CDR3 extends over 17 amino acids. The V gene lost 6 bases and the J gene lost 5 bases, with 25 bases spanning the gap. The CDR3 DNA is TGTGCCAGCAGTCGTACAGGGATCGGGTTGTCGAGAACTGAAGCTTTCTTT. It encodes CASSRTGIGLSRTEAFF.

This clone was detected only once. The V call is TRBV5-1, the J call TRBJ1-3; 7 bases agree with TRBD1. The trim removed 0 bases at V and 0 bases at J, leaving 12 bases unmatched. CDR1 and CDR2 from the germline V gene are SGHRS and YFSETQ. CDR3 length: 19 amino acids. CDR3 sequence reads: CASSLEGSGQVTSGNTIYF. In DNA form, the CDR3 reads TGCGCCAGCAGCTTGGAGGGATCCGGACAGGTTACCTCTGGAAACACCATATATTTT.

J is TRBJ1-1 and V is TRBV5-1; D is possibly TRBD1 (5 bases). The germline CDR1 and CDR2 sequences are SGHRS and YFSETQ. V gave up 7 bases and J gave up 3 bases, with 16 bases separating them. The CDR3 is 14 amino acids. Here the CDR3 DNA reads TGCGCCAGCGGTACCTTCCCAGGGTACACTGAAGCTTTCTTT. Residues: CASGTFPGYTEAFF. Complete variable domain (other parts from reference TRBV5-1 and TRBJ1-1): KAGVTQTPRYLIKTRGQQVTLSCSPISGHRSVSWYQQTPGQGLQFLFEYFSETQRNKGNFPGRFSGRQFSNSRSEMNVSTLELGDSALYLCASGTFPGYTEAFFGQGTRLTVV.

This chain uses TRBV6-1 with TRBJ2-7; the D call may be TRBD1 or TRBD2 (5 bases each). The CDR3 totals 13 residues. V lost 10 bases and J 3 bases, leaving 16 bases between the germline ends. Germline V lookup: CDR1 MNHNS, CDR2 SASEGT. The CDR3 region is CATGLAHLYEQYF. As DNA, the CDR3 is TGTGCCACAGGGCTAGCACACCTCTACGAGCAGTACTTC.

The chain combines TRBV5-1 with TRBJ2-1; maybe TRBD1 (5 bases). The CDR3 is made up of 14 amino acids. V was shortened by 6 bases and J by 8 bases, with 18 bases between the two germline ends. Germline CDR1 and CDR2: SGHRS and YFSETQ. The DNA for the CDR3 is TGCGCCAGCACGGACCCCCAGGGCTTCCATGAGCAGTTCTTC. Protein product: CASTDPQGFHEQFF.

A single count supports this clone. The chain recombines TRBV6-5 with TRBJ1-4; a weak D match, TRBD1 (5 bases). Per germline, CDR1 MNHEY and CDR2 SVGAGI. Trimming cost V 6 bases and J 8 bases, with 16 bases left between them. The CDR3 sequence is 14 residues long. In nucleotides, the CDR3 is TGTGCCAGCAGGGCCTTGGGGGATCGGGAAAAACTGTTTTTT. It yields the protein CASRALGDREKLFF.

This chain links TRBV28 with TRBJ1-2; D gene unclear. The germline gives CDR1 MDHEN, CDR2 SYDVKM. V was shortened by 7 bases and J by 3 bases, with 24 bases between the two germline ends. The CDR3 is 17 amino acids. The CDR3 DNA reads TGTGCCAGCACCCCCCCCCGACACCTAGGGATTTACTATGGCTACACCTTC. Translating gives CASTPPRHLGIYYGYTF.

Points on this clone: This CDR3 is also generated by other DNA sequences in the sample. The chain joins TRBV29-1 to TRBJ2-3, with a weak D call TRBD2 (5 bases). The germline CDR1 and CDR2 sequences are SQVTM and ANQGSEA. Trimming took off 2 bases at V and 1 base at J, with 7 bases between the two ends. The CDR3 has 13 residues. DNA for the CDR3: TGCAGCGTTGAACTAGCTGGCACAGATACGCAGTATTTT. Amino acid sequence: CSVELAGTDTQYF.